Following are 30 T cell receptor beta chains from one sample sequenced in a study of siplizumab effects on memory and regulatory T cells. TCRdb's table, derived via immunoSEQ multiplex PCR, lists solely in-frame clones and lacks some. The data show about 99,000 clones, with nearly 95% seen just once and 0.55% to 0.8% held by the top ten. Sample: Tregs sorted from blood. These TCRs come from a human donor in good health.

V and J are TRBV9 and TRBJ1-6, with D possibly being TRBD1 (5 bases). Trimming took off 0 bases at V and 7 bases at J, with 11 bases between the two ends. Germline loops: CDR1 SGDLS, CDR2 YYNGEE. The CDR3 totals 15 residues. CDR3 protein: CASSVGVAGNSPLHF. DNA of the CDR3: TGTGCCAGCAGCGTAGGCGTGGCAGGGAATTCACCCCTCCACTTT.

This sequence joins TRBV18 and TRBJ2-5; possible D gene TRBD1, 5 bases. V was pared by 2 bases and J by 1 base, with 20 bases between. The CDR3 extends over 18 amino acids. Germline values: CDR1 KGHSH, CDR2 LQKENI. The DNA for the CDR3 is TGTGCCAGCTCACCATTTCTGGCTACCGAAGGGGCCCAAGAGACCCAGTACTTC. Protein sequence: CASSPFLATEGAQETQYF.

The V gene is TRBV30, the J gene TRBJ1-2; the D is unclear. This CDR3 has 13 amino acids. Germline CDR1 is GTSNPN and CDR2 is SVGIG (reference sequence). Deletions cut 5 bases from V and 4 bases from J, with 14 bases between. Here the CDR3 reads CAWYGGLSYGYTF. CDR3 DNA: TGTGCCTGGTATGGCGGCCTGAGCTATGGCTACACCTTC.

The gene calls are TRBV30 and TRBJ1-2; D remains unclear. The CDR3 contains 14 residues. V was pared by 1 base and J by 7 bases, with 16 bases between. CDR1 and CDR2 from the germline V gene are GTSNPN and SVGIG (reference sequence). CDR3 amino acids: CAWSGLGTGGGYTF. The CDR3 DNA sequence: TGTGCCTGGAGTGGGTTGGGAACGGGAGGTGGCTACACCTTC. Full variable domain (rest looked up from reference TRBV30 and TRBJ1-2): SQTIHQWPATLVQPVGSPLSLECTVEGTSNPNLYWYRQAAGRGLQLLFYSVGIGQISSEVPQNLSASRPQDRQFILSSKKLLLSDSGFYLCAWSGLGTGGGYTFGSGTRLTVV.

Comments on this clone: Distinct nucleotide sequences in the sample also encode this CDR3. The rearrangement links TRBV18 to TRBJ2-2; 7 positions agree with TRBD1. Germline V gene data show CDR1 as KGHSH and CDR2 as LQKENI. The CDR3 sequence is 15 residues long. Trimming removed 4 bases from V and 3 bases from J; junction bases left unmatched: 5. The CDR3 here is CASSLRQGDTGELFF. The CDR3 nucleotides read TGTGCCAGCTCACTACGACAGGGAGACACCGGGGAGCTGTTTTTT.

The rearrangement uses TRBV19 and TRBJ1-4; no firm D call. Trimming left V 6 bases short and J 7 bases short, with 18 bases between. The CDR3 loop spans 15 amino acids. In germline, CDR1 is LNHDA, CDR2 SQIVND (reference sequence). The DNA for the CDR3 is TGTGCCAGTAGAGGCAGTCTATCAAGGATTGAAAAACTGTTTTTT. Residues: CASRGSLSRIEKLFF.

CDR3 sequence: CASSFSPWAGEHGYTF. CDR3 DNA sequence: TGCGCCAGCAGCTTTTCCCCATGGGCAGGTGAACATGGCTACACCTTC. V is TRBV5-1 and J is TRBJ1-2; no clear D. CDR3 size: 16 residues. Germline CDR1 SGHRS, CDR2 YFSETQ. Trimming took 2 bases from V and 6 from J, leaving 20 bases between them.

The J gene is TRBJ1-2, the V gene TRBV5-1; 8 bases are a match to TRBD1. Germline V CDR1 and CDR2: SGHRS, YFSETQ. CDR3 length: 17 amino acids. J was trimmed by 4 bases and V by 4 bases; bases with no gene match: 15. CDR3 amino acids: CASSPGQGGLTFYGYTF. CDR3 nucleotides: TGCGCCAGCAGCCCCGGACAGGGAGGCCTTACTTTCTATGGCTACACCTTC.

This clone appeared a single time. The chain couples TRBV27 to TRBJ2-7; 9 nucleotides agree with TRBD2. Germline CDR1 and CDR2: MNHEY and SMNVEV (reference sequence). CDR3 length equals 14 residues. V dropped 10 bases and J dropped 3; count of bases not matched to a gene: 10. CDR3 in amino acids: CATKDSGSIYEQYF. The CDR3 bases are TGTGCCACCAAAGATAGCGGGAGTATCTACGAGCAGTACTTC.

The J gene is TRBJ1-5, the V gene TRBV30; D is undetermined. V was shortened by 2 bases and J by 0 bases, with 11 bases between the two germline ends. The germline gives CDR1 GTSNPN, CDR2 SVGIG (reference sequence). There are 15 residues in the CDR3. The CDR3 DNA reads as TGTGCCTGGAGTCTTAGACGGATTAGCAATCAGCCCCAGCATTTT. As protein: CAWSLRRISNQPQHF.

This chain links TRBV6-1 with TRBJ2-3, with a possible D match to TRBD1 (6 bases). Per germline, CDR1 MNHNS and CDR2 SASEGT. CDR3 size: 14 residues. The germline V and J ends were trimmed by 6 bases and 2 bases, with 12 bases remaining between them. The CDR3 region has the DNA TGTGCCAGCAGCCCGGACAGATTCACAGATACGCAGTATTTT. This encodes CASSPDRFTDTQYF.

This sequence joins TRBV7-2 and TRBJ2-7; the match to TRBD2 covers 11 bases. The CDR3 is 18 residues long. The germline gives CDR1 SGHTA, CDR2 FQGNSA. Trimming removed 5 bases from V and 5 bases from J; junction bases left unmatched: 17. CDR3 bases: TGTGCCAGCAGCCTGGGGCTAGCGGGAGGACCCTCGAGGAACGAGCAGTACTTC. Amino acids: CASSLGLAGGPSRNEQYF.

J is TRBJ1-2 and V is TRBV19, with D perhaps TRBD1 (5 bases). The V gene lost 4 bases and the J gene lost 5 bases, with 17 bases spanning the gap. Germline assignment: CDR1 LNHDA and CDR2 SQIVND (reference sequence). The CDR3 has 15 residues. The CDR3 loop reads CASSTSSGRQYGYTF. The CDR3 region has the DNA TGTGCCAGTAGTACCTCTTCGGGACGGCAATATGGCTACACCTTC.

The J gene is TRBJ2-7, the V gene TRBV7-9, with a possible D match to TRBD1 (6 bases). The germline gives CDR1 SEHNR, CDR2 FQNEAQ (reference sequence). V shed 5 bases and J shed 2 bases, with 10 bases lying between them. This CDR3 contains 13 residues. The CDR3 DNA sequence: TGTGCCAGCAGCCTCCAGGGGACCTACGAGCAGTACTTC. Translated, it gives CASSLQGTYEQYF.

V gene TRBV6-6 combines with J gene TRBJ2-5, with D perhaps TRBD1 (6 bases). Trimming removed 0 bases from V and 1 base from J, with 9 bases in between. This CDR3 is 15 amino acids long. Germline assignment: CDR1 MNHNY and CDR2 SVGAGI (reference sequence). This CDR3 is CASSYSGARQETQYF. The CDR3 DNA sequence: TGTGCCAGCAGTTACTCGGGGGCACGCCAAGAGACCCAGTACTTC.

The chain uses TRBV13 and TRBJ1-3; no clear D gene. This CDR3 contains 13 residues. Trimming cost V 2 bases and J 5 bases, with 7 bases left between them. The germline gives CDR1 PRHDT, CDR2 FYEKMQ (reference sequence). The CDR3 protein is CASSLLTRNTIYF. As DNA, the CDR3 is TGTGCCAGCAGCTTACTCACGCGAAACACCATATATTTT.

The chain is built from TRBV21-1 and TRBJ2-5. TRBV21-1 is listed as a pseudogene. CDR3 length: 15 residues. The CDR3 loop reads CASSKFYQFWETQYF. The CDR3 DNA sequence: TGTGCCAGCAGCAAATTCTACCAGTTTTGGGAGACCCAGTACTTC.

The chain recombines TRBV5-1 with TRBJ1-2, with D tentatively TRBD1 (5 bases). Germline V gene data show CDR1 as SGHRS and CDR2 as YFSETQ. V was cut by 0 bases and J by 4 bases, with 10 bases left in between. The CDR3 spans 14 residues. The CDR3 bases are TGCGCCAGCAGCTTGGGGGGCTCTGGCTATGGCTACACCTTC. Its protein product is CASSLGGSGYGYTF.

This chain joins TRBV11-3 and TRBJ2-5; TRBD1 might be the D (6 bases). Between the trimmed V and J ends, which lost 3 bases and 2 bases, there was a span of 13 bases. CDR3 length equals 15 residues. The germline CDR1 and CDR2 sequences are SGHNT and YENEEA. CDR3 coding DNA: TGTGCCAGCAGCTTCGGAACAGGGATACAAGAGACCCAGTACTTC. Translation gives CASSFGTGIQETQYF.

The J gene is TRBJ1-1, the V gene TRBV5-1; D gene unclear. This CDR3 contains 12 residues. Germline V gives CDR1 SGHRS, CDR2 YFSETQ. V was shortened by 3 bases and J by 1 base, with 4 bases between the two germline ends. The CDR3: CASSSANTEAFF. Here the CDR3 DNA reads TGCGCCAGCAGCTCCGCGAACACTGAAGCTTTCTTT. The whole variable domain, remainder taken from reference TRBV5-1 and TRBJ1-1, is KAGVTQTPRYLIKTRGQQVTLSCSPISGHRSVSWYQQTPGQGLQFLFEYFSETQRNKGNFPGRFSGRQFSNSRSEMNVSTLELGDSALYLCASSSANTEAFFGQGTRLTVV.

The rearrangement uses TRBV5-1 and TRBJ2-3; 9 bases are shared with TRBD2. Germline CDR1 is SGHRS and CDR2 is YFSETQ. This CDR3 has 14 residues. The ends lost 4 bases at V and 5 bases at J; junction bases unmatched: 5. The CDR3 here is CASSAGLAGDTQYF. CDR3 bases: TGCGCCAGCAGCGCGGGACTAGCAGGAGATACGCAGTATTTT.

This sequence joins TRBV5-1 and TRBJ2-4; D gene uncertain. CDR3 length: 15 residues. Germline loops: CDR1 SGHRS, CDR2 YFSETQ. V was trimmed by 3 bases and J by 0 bases, leaving 10 bases between them. The CDR3 nucleotides are TGCGCCAGCAGCTCGGACGATTTAGCCAAAAACATTCAGTACTTC. This encodes CASSSDDLAKNIQYF.

The V and J genes are TRBV4-1 and TRBJ2-1, with D possibly called TRBD1 or TRBD2 (5 bases each). V was trimmed by 5 bases and J by 7 bases, leaving 15 bases between them. This CDR3 comprises 14 residues. Germline loops: CDR1 MGHRA, CDR2 YSYEKL. The CDR3 loop is CASSKPGTANEQFF. The CDR3 DNA reads TGCGCCAGCAGCAAACCCGGGACGGCGAATGAGCAGTTCTTC.

The chain uses TRBV7-2 and TRBJ2-1; 10 bases align to TRBD2. CDR1 and CDR2 from the germline V gene are SGHTA and FQGNSA. Trimming removed 10 bases from V and 3 bases from J; junction bases left unmatched: 15. The CDR3 spans 17 residues. The CDR3 loop reads CATKAGASGRGYNEQFF. The CDR3 coding sequence is TGTGCCACGAAGGCGGGGGCCAGCGGGAGGGGCTACAATGAGCAGTTCTTC.

Only one count was recorded for this clone. The chain carries TRBV6-1 and TRBJ1-2; possibly TRBD1 for D (6 bases). Germline CDR1 MNHNS, CDR2 SASEGT. The CDR3 is made up of 16 amino acids. The V and J ends lost 2 bases and 7 bases respectively, with 20 bases between them. CDR3 sequence reads: CASSESLAAGVGGYTF. The CDR3 region has the DNA TGTGCCAGCAGTGAATCCCTTGCGGCAGGGGTAGGTGGCTACACCTTC.

This chain uses TRBV5-1 with TRBJ1-2; D gene uncertain. The V gene's germline CDR1 is SGHRS and CDR2 YFSETQ. V dropped 2 bases and J dropped 4 bases, with 12 bases sitting between them. This CDR3 has 14 amino acids. The CDR3 reads CASSFSGPSYGYTF. The CDR3 DNA reads TGCGCCAGCAGCTTTTCGGGTCCCTCCTATGGCTACACCTTC.

The rearrangement links TRBV6-5 to TRBJ1-5; 9 nucleotides agree with TRBD1. The CDR3 is 15 amino acids. With 6 bases clipped from V and 4 bases from J, the junction kept 7 bases outside the gene matches. The germline gives CDR1 MNHEY, CDR2 SVGAGI. Here the CDR3 reads CASSRTGQGNQPQHF. CDR3 nucleotide sequence: TGTGCCAGCAGCCGCACGGGACAGGGTAATCAGCCCCAGCATTTT.

The rearrangement joins TRBV27 to TRBJ2-7; D tentatively reads TRBD1 or TRBD2 (5 bases each). Per the germline V gene, CDR1 is MNHEY and CDR2 is SMNVEV (reference sequence). Trimming cost V 5 bases and J 7 bases, with 18 bases left between them. The CDR3 runs 14 residues. The DNA for the CDR3 is TGTGCCAGCAGTCCCTCCGGGACCCCAGTGGAGCAGTACTTC. Encoded protein: CASSPSGTPVEQYF.

The V and J genes are TRBV2 and TRBJ1-1; D not resolved. The CDR3 length is 14 residues. With 6 bases removed from V and 2 bases from J, the gap between germline ends came to 13 bases. Germline V gene data show CDR1 as SNHLY and CDR2 as FYNNEI. The CDR3 is CASRRLDVNTEAFF. The CDR3 DNA sequence: TGTGCCAGCAGGAGATTGGACGTTAACACTGAAGCTTTCTTT.

The chain has TRBV7-2 and TRBJ2-7; 7 nucleotides line up with TRBD1. The CDR3 spans 14 residues. Trimming at V came to 5 bases and at J to 5 bases, leaving 9 bases not matched to a gene. Germline CDR1 reads SGHTA; CDR2 reads FQGNSA. CDR3 sequence (DNA): TGTGCCAGCAGCCCTCGACAGGGTCGTAACGAGCAGTACTTC. Encoded protein: CASSPRQGRNEQYF.